The entry below describes one TCR beta chain. CDR3 length: 15 residues. Trimming at V came to 2 bases and at J to 6 bases, leaving 4 bases not matched to a gene. Germline V gene sequence: CDR1 SGHTA, CDR2 FQGTGA. This record belongs to a study of Ad26.COV2.S vaccination and SARS-CoV-2 variants. The treatment denotes: some 20 received Ad26.COV2.S at low or high dose, single or two shots; 5 received placebo; per-sample allocation not given. All samples were drawn on day 63, counting from the first vaccine or placebo injection. Clones were sequenced by immunoSEQ multiplex PCR, and TCRdb holds only the in-frame ones, with some missing. There are some 460,000 clones in the sample; around 89% occur only once, and approximately 1.7% lies in the top ten.

The clonotype comes from a person aged 18 to 59 who received the Ad26.COV2.S COVID-19 vaccine or a placebo. The chain joins TRBV7-3 to TRBJ2-1; TRBD2 aligns across 10 bases. The sequences come from peripheral blood, collected in a trial of Ad26.COV2.S vaccine versus placebo. The CDR3 coding sequence is TGTGCCAGCAGCTTAGAACTAGCGGGACCCAATGAGCAGTTCTTC. This gives the protein CASSLELAGPNEQFF.